The clone carrying this T cell receptor (beta chain) was recorded once. This sample was included in a study of OX40 agonist ivuxolimab in advanced cancers. About the research overall: Three patients got partial responses; one had hepatocellular carcinoma and two had cutaneous melanoma.

The germline gives CDR1 SGHTA, CDR2 FQGTGA. The CDR3 runs to 14 residues. The V segment lost 7 bases and the J segment 9 bases; nucleotides outside the gene matches: 7. Clones were read by immunoSEQ multiplex PCR, and TCRdb kept only the in-frame ones, dropping some. This sample has 48,000 or so clones, with approximately 81% found just once. The clonotype comes from an adult with an advanced solid tumor such as melanoma, head and neck, liver or kidney cancer. The chain recombines TRBV7-3 with TRBJ2-1, with 12 bases that match TRBD2. Material: CD4+ or CD8+ T cells sorted from blood, obtained in a trial of the OX40 agonist ivuxolimab. CDR3: CASTSSGRGGEQFF. The CDR3 bases are TGTGCCAGCACCTCTAGCGGGAGGGGTGGTGAGCAGTTCTTC.